This T cell receptor (beta chain) stems from a study of early T cells in non-severe SARS-CoV-2 infection. The table lists this clonotype with a few counts. TCRdb re-called the 5' RACE reads with MiXCR, one entry per CDR3 protein. This table holds almost 30,000 distinct CDR3 sequences, under 6% found once. CDR1 is MNHEY, CDR2 SVGAGI, per germline. CDR3 size: 13 residues. The ends were cut back, 7 bases at V and 8 bases at J, with 14 bases in the middle. Sequencing was done on a sample of whole blood. The chain combines TRBV6-5 with TRBJ1-4, with no clear D. The source is an adult who was a healthcare worker with PCR-confirmed SARS-CoV-2 infection or an uninfected control (not recorded which). The CDR3 bases are TGTGCCAGCACCACCCCGGGGTCGGAAAAACTGTTTTTT. It encodes CASTTPGSEKLFF.